The next 14 T cell receptor beta chains were all read from a single sample in a study of cytotoxic CD8 clonotypes in ibrutinib-treated CLL (dated by TCRdb to the early 2020s). According to the study, the label for this sample's time point signals: progressive disease on ibrutinib. Library generation was performed with the immunoSEQ multiplex PCR assay. TCRdb took over this immuneACCESS table, retaining in-frame rearrangements with V and J assigned. Such tables are incomplete; in checked studies, under half of the missing clones stem from an unresolved V gene, and the remainder is unexplained. For this sample there are fewer than 300,000 clones; roughly four fifths appear just once. About 5% of the sample comes from the top ten. The sequencing here drew on PBMCs, taken at disease progression, from a patient treated with ibrutinib. The receptors originated from a human donor with chronic lymphocytic leukemia.

CDR3 residues: CASSEGLVQYF. CDR3 DNA sequence: TGTGCCAGCAGTGAAGGACTAGTGCAGTACTTC. V gene TRBV27 combines with J gene TRBJ2-7; 7 bases line up with TRBD2. Trimming took 5 bases from V and 9 from J; bases not matched to a gene: 4. The CDR3 covers 11 residues. CDR1 is MNHEY and CDR2 is SMNVEV in the germline V gene (reference sequence).

The rearrangement links TRBV5-1 to TRBJ1-1; D unresolved. This CDR3 comprises 15 residues. Germline CDR1 SGHRS, CDR2 YFSETQ. V was trimmed by 5 bases and J by 1 base, leaving 15 bases between them. CDR3 sequence reads: CASSPGRPENTEAFF. CDR3 in DNA: TGCGCCAGCAGTCCCGGACGACCCGAGAACACTGAAGCTTTCTTT.

This rearrangement joins TRBV6-1 to TRBJ1-4, with D possibly TRBD1 on 6 matching bases. Trimming took 7 bases from V and 13 from J, leaving 19 bases between them. The germline V gene has CDR1 MNHNS and CDR2 SASEGT. The CDR3 length is 13 residues. The CDR3 spells CASNPAGGALLFF. The DNA of the CDR3 is TGTGCCAGCAACCCCGCGGGGGGCGCATTACTGTTTTTT.

The chain couples TRBV6-1 to TRBJ1-6; unclear D gene. Germline loops: CDR1 MNHNS, CDR2 SASEGT. The CDR3 consists of 13 residues. V was cut by 9 bases and J by 3 bases, with 9 bases left in between. The CDR3 protein is CASETVYNSPLHF. The DNA for the CDR3 is TGTGCCAGTGAGACGGTCTATAATTCACCCCTCCACTTT.

The chain joins TRBV5-1 to TRBJ2-1; possibly TRBD2 for D (7 bases). Deletions cut 0 bases from V and 8 bases from J, with 15 bases between. CDR1 and CDR2 (germline): SGHRS, YFSETQ. This CDR3 has 15 amino acids. CDR3 in DNA: TGCGCCAGCAGCTTGGCTGGTCGGGGGGCATATGAGCAGTTCTTC. Protein product: CASSLAGRGAYEQFF.

The CDR3: CASSRDRGGQPQHF. CDR3 bases: TGTGCCAGCTCACGTGACAGGGGGGGACAGCCCCAGCATTTT. The rearrangement joins TRBV18 to TRBJ1-5; 9 nucleotides match TRBD1. The CDR3 runs 14 residues. Germline trimming cut 4 bases from V and 7 bases from J; bases unmatched to any gene: 5. CDR1 is KGHSH and CDR2 is LQKENI in the germline V gene.

The V and J genes are TRBV7-3 and TRBJ2-3, with 9 bases that match TRBD2. Germline V lookup: CDR1 SGHTA, CDR2 FQGTGA. The length of the CDR3 is 14 residues. The V and J ends lost 0 bases and 5 bases, in that order; junction bases with no gene match: 0. Here the CDR3 DNA reads TGTGCCAGCAGCTTAACAGCGGGGGGAGATACGCAGTATTTT. This codes for CASSLTAGGDTQYF.

The V gene is TRBV6-1, the J gene TRBJ1-6; no reliable D call. Trimming removed 7 bases at V and 6 bases at J, with 13 bases between. There are 14 residues in the CDR3. The germline V gene encodes CDR1 MNHNS and CDR2 SASEGT. The CDR3 DNA is TGTGCCAGCACCACCAACAGCGTTAATTCACCCCTCCACTTT. This sequence encodes CASTTNSVNSPLHF.

CDR3 loop: CASSKGLGNQPQHF. In DNA form, the CDR3 reads TGTGCCAGTAGTAAGGGGTTGGGCAATCAGCCCCAGCATTTT. The rearrangement links TRBV19 to TRBJ1-5; a weak D match, TRBD1 (5 bases). CDR3 size: 14 residues. Germline V gene data show CDR1 as LNHDA and CDR2 as SQIVND (reference sequence). V gave up 4 bases and J gave up 2 bases, with 9 bases separating them.

This rearrangement joins TRBV2 to TRBJ2-5; D gene uncertain. There are 12 residues in the CDR3. The germline V and J ends were trimmed by 7 bases and 2 bases, with 8 bases remaining between them. Germline CDR1 is SNHLY and CDR2 is FYNNEI. CDR3 in DNA: TGTGCCAGCACGGGCATACAAGAGACCCAGTACTTC. It translates to CASTGIQETQYF.

This clone was seen once. The chain couples TRBV11-2 to TRBJ2-6, with D perhaps matching TRBD1 (6 bases). The germline V gene encodes CDR1 SGHAT and CDR2 FQNNGV. Trimming shortened V by 5 bases and J by 4 bases, and 15 bases separated the two germline ends. CDR3 length equals 16 residues. The CDR3 reads CASSAKQGLGANVLTF. Here the CDR3 DNA reads TGTGCCAGCAGCGCCAAACAGGGTCTGGGGGCCAACGTCCTGACTTTC. Drawing the rest from reference TRBV11-2 and TRBJ2-6, the complete variable domain is EAGVAQSPRYKIIEKRQSVAFWCNPISGHATLYWYQQILGQGPKLLIQFQNNGVVDDSQLPKDRFSAERLKGVDSTLKIQPAKLEDSAVYLCASSAKQGLGANVLTFGAGSRLTVL.

This sequence joins TRBV2 and TRBJ2-2; no reliable D call. Germline CDR1 reads SNHLY; CDR2 reads FYNNEI. The V end lost 3 bases, the J end lost 4 bases, and 9 bases lay between the germline ends. The CDR3 covers 14 residues. CDR3 bases: TGTGCCAGCAGTGATGAAGGCGGCACCGGGGAGCTGTTTTTT. Encoded protein: CASSDEGGTGELFF. Full variable domain (missing parts from reference TRBV2 and TRBJ2-2): EPEVTQTPSHQVTQMGQEVILRCVPISNHLYFYWYRQILGQKVEFLVSFYNNEISEKSEIFDDQFSVERPDGSNFTLKIRSTKLEDSAMYFCASSDEGGTGELFFGEGSRLTVL.

The table lists this clone with a few counts. The chain combines TRBV2 with TRBJ1-2, with 11 positions matching TRBD1. Germline V gene sequence: CDR1 SNHLY, CDR2 FYNNEI. With 7 bases clipped from V and 6 bases from J, the junction kept 4 bases outside the gene matches. The CDR3 sequence is 13 residues long. The CDR3 DNA is TGTGCCAGCATAGTGGACAGGGGGCATGGCTACACCTTC. It yields the protein CASIVDRGHGYTF.

The V call is TRBV9, the J call TRBJ2-1, with 7 bases that match TRBD2. Trimming took 2 bases from V and 1 from J; bases not matched to a gene: 3. In germline, CDR1 is SGDLS, CDR2 YYNGEE. This CDR3 has 15 residues. This CDR3 is CASSVGRPSYNEQFF. CDR3 nucleotides: TGTGCCAGCAGCGTCGGGAGGCCGTCCTACAATGAGCAGTTCTTC.